This T cell receptor (beta chain) was observed in a study of control samples from healthy donors and cancer patients. Clones were sequenced by immunoSEQ multiplex PCR, and TCRdb holds only the in-frame ones, with some missing. The profile shows more than 60,000 clones, around 89% of them singletons. Sequences were obtained from PBMCs. This clonotype was sampled from a man in his sixties with colorectal cancer.

CDR3 in amino acids: CASSPGLVAASTDTQYF. CDR3 DNA sequence: TGTGCCAGCAGCCCCGGACTGGTTGCTGCTAGCACAGATACGCAGTATTTT. V and J are TRBV5-8 and TRBJ2-3; TRBD2 might be the D (5 bases). V was shortened by 4 bases and J by 0 bases, with 18 bases between the two germline ends. Per the germline V gene, CDR1 is SGHTS and CDR2 is YDEGEE. The CDR3 sequence is 17 residues long.